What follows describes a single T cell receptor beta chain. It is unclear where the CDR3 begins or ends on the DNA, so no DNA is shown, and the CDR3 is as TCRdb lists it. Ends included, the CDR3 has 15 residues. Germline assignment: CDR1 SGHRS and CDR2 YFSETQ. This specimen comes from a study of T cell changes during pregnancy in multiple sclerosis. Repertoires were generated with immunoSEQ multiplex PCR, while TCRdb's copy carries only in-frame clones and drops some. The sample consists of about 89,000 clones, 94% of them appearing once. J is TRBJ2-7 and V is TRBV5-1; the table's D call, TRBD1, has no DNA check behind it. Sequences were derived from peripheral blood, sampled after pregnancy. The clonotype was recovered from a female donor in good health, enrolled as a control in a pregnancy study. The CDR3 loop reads CASSFRARVGDEQYF.